This T cell receptor (beta chain) was obtained from a study of shared clonotypes between healthy human individuals. General study points: Naive CD4 clonotypes were shared across a few donors at about 5%. The sampled material consisted only of blood, and tissue repertoires are likely to differ.

Germline V gene data show CDR1 as SGHRS and CDR2 as YFSETQ. V trimming: 0 bases; J trimming: 1 base; junction bases outside the gene matches: 6. The CDR3 consists of 16 residues. The donor cohort consisted entirely of Caucasian adults residing in Nashville, Tennessee. This table comes from immunoSEQ multiplex PCR, and its TCRdb copy is limited to in-frame clones, with some not included. Among about 380,000 clones listed, 96% were seen once. To note about this clone: Its target is unknown.

This clonotype originated in a man between 25 and 39 years old in good health. The rearrangement links TRBV5-1 to TRBJ1-2; 7 nucleotides line up with TRBD1. The sequencing sample was made of memory CD8+ T cells sorted from blood. This sample's subset: CD45RO+ cells pooled with CCR7-negative TemRA cells. The CDR3 loop reads CASSLVGTANNYGYTF. CDR3 DNA: TGCGCCAGCAGCTTGGTCGGGACAGCGAATAACTATGGCTACACCTTC. Full variable domain (outside the CDR3, taken from reference TRBV5-1 and TRBJ1-2): KAGVTQTPRYLIKTRGQQVTLSCSPISGHRSVSWYQQTPGQGLQFLFEYFSETQRNKGNFPGRFSGRQFSNSRSEMNVSTLELGDSALYLCASSLVGTANNYGYTFGSGTRLTVV.